This T cell receptor (beta chain) is drawn from a study of blood T cell repertoires in COVID-19. Turning to the study itself: PBMCs, B-cell-depleted T cells, or T cells provided the cDNA or gDNA that made up the material.

The length of the CDR3 is 13 residues. The V gene lost 1 base and the J gene lost 1 base, with 3 bases spanning the gap. Germline V lookup: CDR1 KGHDR, CDR2 SFDVKD. Clones were sequenced by immunoSEQ multiplex PCR, and TCRdb holds only the in-frame ones, with some missing. The data show just over 250,000 clones, around 92% seen once. V is TRBV24-1 and J is TRBJ1-1; D remains ambiguous. Sequenced sample: peripheral blood. The source of this sequence is a person between 18 and 30 years old with COVID-19, enrolled during active disease. The CDR3 coding sequence is TGTGCCACCAGTGATTTCGGGAACACTGAAGCTTTCTTT. As protein: CATSDFGNTEAFF.